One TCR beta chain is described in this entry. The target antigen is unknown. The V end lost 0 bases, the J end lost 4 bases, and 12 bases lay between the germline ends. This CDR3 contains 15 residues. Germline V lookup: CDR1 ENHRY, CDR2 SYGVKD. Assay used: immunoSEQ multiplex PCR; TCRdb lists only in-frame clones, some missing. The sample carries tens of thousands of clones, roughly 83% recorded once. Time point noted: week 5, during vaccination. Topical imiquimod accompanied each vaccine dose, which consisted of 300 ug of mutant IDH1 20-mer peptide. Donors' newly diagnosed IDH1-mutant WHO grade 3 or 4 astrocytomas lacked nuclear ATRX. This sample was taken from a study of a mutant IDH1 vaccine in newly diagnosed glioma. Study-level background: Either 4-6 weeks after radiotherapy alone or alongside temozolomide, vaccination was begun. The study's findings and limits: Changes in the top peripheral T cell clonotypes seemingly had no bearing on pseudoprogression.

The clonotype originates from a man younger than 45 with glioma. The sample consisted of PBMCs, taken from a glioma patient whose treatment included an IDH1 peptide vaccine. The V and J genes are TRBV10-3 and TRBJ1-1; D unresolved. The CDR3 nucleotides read TGTGCCATCAGTGAGTCTGTCGGGCGGATCACTGAAGCTTTCTTT. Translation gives CAISESVGRITEAFF.